This T cell receptor (beta chain) was recovered during a study of T-cell memory formation after mild COVID-19. The table lists this clonotype with a few counts. Its cognate antigen is unknown. Study-level points and caveats: The study detected some responding clones in pre-infection memory, suggesting cross-reactive memory joined. Proof of SARS-CoV-2 specificity was absent for the second-wave clones that crested on day 37. CD4+ clones that contracted lay mainly in CM and EM; CD8+ ones lay in EMRA.

5'RACE primed from the constant segment yielded TCR alpha and TCR beta cDNA libraries bearing sample barcodes and UMIs. Using its own MiXCR run on the 5' RACE reads, TCRdb lists one record per CDR3 protein. The sample yields roughly 110,000 distinct CDR3 sequences, around 11% seen once. This CDR3 region has 18 residues. Germline assignment: CDR1 SGHVS and CDR2 FQNEAQ. The ends lost 4 bases at V and 4 bases at J; junction bases unmatched: 17. The V call is TRBV7-8, the J call TRBJ2-3; 7 bases map to TRBD2. The specimen was PBMCs or a T cell subset sorted from them (not recorded which). This TCR was recovered from an adult woman who had mild COVID-19 (a few samples of this study predate the infection). Cell type and time point are not known. The DNA for the CDR3 is TGTGCCAGCAGCTCGGGACTACCCCACCTACGGGGAGCAGATACGCAGTATTTT. It translates to CASSSGLPHLRGADTQYF.